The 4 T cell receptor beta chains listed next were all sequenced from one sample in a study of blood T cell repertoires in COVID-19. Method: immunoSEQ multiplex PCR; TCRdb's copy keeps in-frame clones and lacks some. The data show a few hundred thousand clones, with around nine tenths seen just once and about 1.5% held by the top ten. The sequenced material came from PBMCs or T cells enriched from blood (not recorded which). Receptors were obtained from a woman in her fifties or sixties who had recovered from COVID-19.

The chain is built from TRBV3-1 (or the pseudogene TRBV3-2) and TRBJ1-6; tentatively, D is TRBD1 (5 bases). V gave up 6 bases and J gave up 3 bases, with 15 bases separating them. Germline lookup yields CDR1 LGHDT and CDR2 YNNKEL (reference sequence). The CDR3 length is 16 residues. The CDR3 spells CASRPDRGSYNSPLHF. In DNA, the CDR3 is TGTGCCAGCAGGCCGGATAGGGGAAGCTATAATTCACCCCTCCACTTT.

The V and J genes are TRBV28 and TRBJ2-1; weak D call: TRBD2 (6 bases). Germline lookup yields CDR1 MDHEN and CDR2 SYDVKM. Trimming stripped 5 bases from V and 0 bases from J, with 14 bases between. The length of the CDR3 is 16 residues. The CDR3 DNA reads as TGTGCCAGCAGTCCGCTAGCGCAGAGCTCCTACAATGAGCAGTTCTTC. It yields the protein CASSPLAQSSYNEQFF.

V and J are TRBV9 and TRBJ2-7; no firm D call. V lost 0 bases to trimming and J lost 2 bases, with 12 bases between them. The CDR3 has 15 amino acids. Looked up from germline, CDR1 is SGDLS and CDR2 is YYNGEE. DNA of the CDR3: TGTGCCAGCAGCGTAGCGCATGGGCTAACCTACGAGCAGTACTTC. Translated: CASSVAHGLTYEQYF.

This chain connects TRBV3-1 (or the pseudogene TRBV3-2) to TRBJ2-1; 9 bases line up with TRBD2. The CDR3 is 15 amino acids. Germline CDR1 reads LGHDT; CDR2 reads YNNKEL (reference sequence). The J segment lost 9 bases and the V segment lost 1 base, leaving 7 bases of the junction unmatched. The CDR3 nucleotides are TGTGCCAGCAGCCAAGTGGCGGGAGGGCTCGGTGAGCAGTTCTTC. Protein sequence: CASSQVAGGLGEQFF.